This T cell receptor beta chain emerged from a study of blood T cell repertoires in COVID-19. Looking at the study overall: From T cells, B-cell-depleted T cells, or PBMCs came the material, which was cDNA or gDNA.

The CDR3 has 15 amino acids. Germline V gives CDR1 LGHDT, CDR2 YNNKEL (reference sequence). V lost 1 base and J lost 8, with 17 bases in between. Clones were sequenced by immunoSEQ multiplex PCR, and TCRdb holds only the in-frame ones, with some missing. The sample lists around 150,000 clones; 84% were seen once. The origin of this receptor is a woman aged 45-60 years in a cohort sampled during active or convalescent COVID-19. The chain has TRBV3-1 (or the pseudogene TRBV3-2) and TRBJ1-2; the D gene is possibly TRBD1 (5 bases). The source material was peripheral blood. The CDR3 protein is CASSQAARGGWGYTF. In DNA, the CDR3 is TGTGCCAGCAGCCAAGCGGCAAGGGGAGGCTGGGGCTACACCTTC.